The 26 T cell receptor beta chains below all came from one sample that was sequenced in a study of beta chain features in type 1 diabetes. Reverse transcribing all isolated RNA meant expressed TCRB transcripts were sequenced. TCRdb's copy holds only in-frame clones and misses some; the assay was immunoSEQ multiplex PCR. The repertoire holds under 400,000 clones, with 12% to 15% as singletons. Source material: central memory CD4+ T cells from blood. The receptor source for this set is a man aged 30 to 39 in good health.

In its sample, this clone was seen a few times. The J gene is TRBJ2-5, the V gene TRBV7-2, with D perhaps TRBD2 (6 bases). The CDR3 length is 13 residues. The germline V gene encodes CDR1 SGHTA and CDR2 FQGNSA. Trimming took 5 bases from V and 1 from J, leaving 8 bases between them. In DNA form, the CDR3 reads TGTGCCAGCAGCCGGGACTTCCAAGAGACCCAGTACTTC. Its translation: CASSRDFQETQYF. Full variable domain (outside the CDR3, taken from reference TRBV7-2 and TRBJ2-5): GAGVSQSPSNKVTEKGKDVELRCDPISGHTALYWYRQSLGQGLEFLIYFQGNSAPDKSGLPSDRFSAERTGGSVSTLTIQRTQQEDSAVYLCASSRDFQETQYFGPGTRLLVL.

This chain uses TRBV5-1 with TRBJ2-3; perhaps TRBD2 as D (5 bases). The CDR3 length is 16 residues. CDR1 SGHRS and CDR2 YFSETQ come from the germline V gene. The V end was cut by 4 bases, the J end by 6 bases, with 21 bases between. CDR3 in DNA: TGCGCCAGCAGCCAAGATCAAAGGCTAGCATGGGATACGCAGTATTTT. Residues: CASSQDQRLAWDTQYF. The full variable domain, its missing parts supplied by reference TRBV5-1 and TRBJ2-3, is KAGVTQTPRYLIKTRGQQVTLSCSPISGHRSVSWYQQTPGQGLQFLFEYFSETQRNKGNFPGRFSGRQFSNSRSEMNVSTLELGDSALYLCASSQDQRLAWDTQYFGPGTRLTVL.

This clone turned up a few times. This chain uses TRBV27 with TRBJ2-4, with D tentatively TRBD1 or TRBD2 (6 bases each). Germline CDR1 is MNHEY and CDR2 is SMNVEV (reference sequence). With 6 bases removed from V and 8 bases from J, the gap between germline ends came to 23 bases. This CDR3 has 16 amino acids. DNA of the CDR3: TGTGCCAGCAGGTCGGCCGGGGGCCACTCGGGGGACATTCAGTACTTC. The encoded protein is CASRSAGGHSGDIQYF.

This clone came up a few times. The chain links TRBV5-1 to TRBJ2-7; D call uncertain. Germline V CDR1 and CDR2: SGHRS, YFSETQ. Between the trimmed V and J ends, which lost 3 bases and 2 bases, there was a span of 15 bases. This CDR3 region has 15 residues. The CDR3 DNA reads TGCGCCAGCAGCTCCGACATATCGGCGGCCTACGAGCAGTACTTC. Amino acid sequence: CASSSDISAAYEQYF.

The gene calls are TRBV7-6 and TRBJ1-1; no clear D gene. This CDR3 has 15 residues. V was clipped by 0 bases and J by 4 bases, with 12 bases between them. CDR1 and CDR2 from the germline V gene are SGHVS and FNYEAQ. The chain's CDR3 is CASSLASGASTEAFF. CDR3 in DNA: TGTGCCAGCAGCTTAGCATCCGGCGCGAGCACTGAAGCTTTCTTT.

The V gene is TRBV2, the J gene TRBJ1-4; possible D gene TRBD1, 6 bases. The CDR3 is made up of 14 amino acids. V lost 4 bases, J lost 3 bases, and 9 bases lay in between. Germline V gene sequence: CDR1 SNHLY, CDR2 FYNNEI. The CDR3 sequence: CASSVWTANEKLFF. CDR3 DNA: TGTGCCAGCAGTGTGTGGACAGCTAATGAAAAACTGTTTTTT.

The rearrangement links TRBV6-6 to TRBJ2-3; D ambiguous. The CDR3 sequence is 15 residues long. Trimming pared 7 bases from V and 0 bases from J, leaving 14 bases between. Germline V gene lookup returns CDR1 MNHNY and CDR2 SVGAGI (reference sequence). CDR3 sequence reads: CASTPRKSSTDTQYF. The CDR3 DNA reads as TGTGCCAGCACCCCTCGAAAGTCTAGCACAGATACGCAGTATTTT.

DNA for the CDR3: TGTGCCAGCTCACCACAGTCAGGGCAATCTGGGGCCAACGTCCTGACTTTC. It is translated as CASSPQSGQSGANVLTF. The gene calls are TRBV18 and TRBJ2-6; D possibly corresponds to TRBD1 (5 bases). V was pared by 1 base and J by 1 base, with 11 bases between. This CDR3 has 17 amino acids. Germline V gives CDR1 KGHSH, CDR2 LQKENI.

The CDR3 DNA reads as TGCGCCAGCAGCCACAAACTAGCGGGAGGATTGGCCAATGAGCAGTTCTTC. This gives the protein CASSHKLAGGLANEQFF. The chain uses TRBV5-1 and TRBJ2-1; 12 bases fit TRBD2. Germline loops: CDR1 SGHRS, CDR2 YFSETQ. This CDR3 is built from 17 residues. Unmatched junction bases numbered 11, after V lost 4 bases and J lost 6 bases.

A note on this clone: In the same sample, other DNA sequences code for this CDR3. The chain employs TRBV29-1 and TRBJ1-2; D remains ambiguous. Trimming left V 0 bases short and J 5 bases short, with 13 bases between. Germline assignment: CDR1 SQVTM and CDR2 ANQGSEA. The CDR3 has 14 amino acids. The CDR3 region has the DNA TGCAGCGTTGAAGATAGGACCACCTTATATGGCTACACCTTC. Translation gives CSVEDRTTLYGYTF. The variable domain in full, completed from reference TRBV29-1 and TRBJ1-2, reads SAVISQKPSRDICQRGTSLTIQCQVDSQVTMMFWYRQQPGQSLTLIATANQGSEATYESGFVIDKFPISRPNLTFSTLTVSNMSPEDSSIYLCSVEDRTTLYGYTFGSGTRLTVV.

The V and J genes are TRBV9 and TRBJ1-3; D not resolved. The V and J ends lost 4 bases and 4 bases respectively, with 12 bases between them. Germline values: CDR1 SGDLS, CDR2 YYNGEE. CDR3 length: 14 amino acids. Here the CDR3 reads CASSPTLLGNTIYF. Here the CDR3 DNA reads TGTGCCAGCAGCCCCACTCTTTTGGGAAACACCATATATTTT.

There are a few counts of this clone. This chain uses TRBV9 with TRBJ2-2; D unclear. V lost 1 base, J lost 6 bases, and 4 bases lay in between. Germline loops: CDR1 SGDLS, CDR2 YYNGEE. This CDR3 contains 12 residues. CDR3 sequence (DNA): TGTGCCAGCAGCGTACTGGCCGGGGAGCTGTTTTTT. Translating gives CASSVLAGELFF.

The V gene is TRBV5-1, the J gene TRBJ1-6; TRBD1 aligns across 9 bases. From germline, CDR1 is SGHRS and CDR2 YFSETQ. Trimming cost V 1 base and J 8 bases; bases outside gene matches: 4. This CDR3 has 15 amino acids. The CDR3 DNA follows: TGCGCCAGCAGCTTGTGGGGACAGGGTGATTCACCCCTCCACTTT. It translates to CASSLWGQGDSPLHF.

The chain combines TRBV5-6 with TRBJ1-1; 8 bases are a match to TRBD1. The germline CDR1 and CDR2 sequences are SGHDT and YYEEEE. This CDR3 is 13 amino acids long. V shed 4 bases and J 4 bases; nucleotides not matched to a gene: 3. CDR3 sequence (DNA): TGTGCCAGCAGCAAACAGGGGGGCACTGAAGCTTTCTTT. It is translated as CASSKQGGTEAFF.

This clone occurred a few times. V usage is TRBV9 and J usage is TRBJ1-5; no reliable D call. Germline V lookup: CDR1 SGDLS, CDR2 YYNGEE. The CDR3 consists of 14 residues. Trimming took off 0 bases at V and 9 bases at J, with 13 bases between the two ends. The CDR3 is CASSVGTVPGPQHF. The CDR3 DNA sequence: TGTGCCAGCAGCGTAGGGACGGTCCCGGGGCCCCAGCATTTT.

The table lists this clone with a few counts. The chain joins TRBV28 to TRBJ2-1, with D possibly TRBD2 on 7 matching bases. The CDR3 has 16 amino acids. The V end lost 7 bases, the J end lost 6 bases, and 22 bases lay between the germline ends. Germline V gene lookup returns CDR1 MDHEN and CDR2 SYDVKM. CDR3 coding DNA: TGTGCCAGCACCCTACCATCGGGGGGCTGGGGCAATGAGCAGTTCTTC. Its translation: CASTLPSGGWGNEQFF.

With regard to this clone: The same CDR3 also results from other DNA sequences found in this sample. The genes are TRBV11-3 and TRBJ2-5; D not resolved. In germline, CDR1 is SGHNT, CDR2 YENEEA. V lost 8 bases and J lost 2, with 9 bases in between. There are 12 residues in the CDR3. The CDR3 nucleotides read TGTGCCAGCCGAGGTCCTCAAGAGACCCAGTACTTC. Translation: CASRGPQETQYF.

V and J are TRBV14 and TRBJ2-1; no clear D. This CDR3 region has 13 residues. The ends were cut back, 5 bases at V and 12 bases at J, with 17 bases in the middle. Germline V gene sequence: CDR1 SGHDN, CDR2 FVKESK. The DNA for the CDR3 is TGTGCCAGCAGCGTAGCTGGATCCCTCGGGCAGTTCTTC. Its protein is CASSVAGSLGQFF.

The rearrangement joins TRBV6-5 to TRBJ2-6; D may be TRBD1 (6 bases). Germline lookup yields CDR1 MNHEY and CDR2 SVGAGI. V was pared by 4 bases and J by 0 bases, with 7 bases between. This CDR3 spans 15 amino acids. CDR3 region: CASSLGASGANVLTF. The CDR3 DNA reads TGTGCCAGCAGTTTGGGGGCCTCTGGGGCCAACGTCCTGACTTTC.

A note on this clone: Other DNA variants within this sample encode the same CDR3. This chain joins TRBV15 and TRBJ2-1; TRBD2 agrees at 10 bases. Trimming took 1 base from V and 4 from J; bases not matched to a gene: 1. CDR1 and CDR2 (germline): LNHNV, YYDKDF (reference sequence). The CDR3 consists of 15 residues. CDR3 protein: CATSRASGGYNEQFF. CDR3 nucleotide sequence: TGTGCCACCAGCAGAGCTAGCGGGGGATACAATGAGCAGTTCTTC.

This clone was observed at least ten times. CDR3 in DNA: TGTGCCAGCAGACCTAGCGGGAGGTCGTACGAGCAGTACGTC. Translation: CASRPSGRSYEQYV. The V and J genes are TRBV7-2 and TRBJ2-7; 11 nucleotides agree with TRBD2. The V segment lost 6 bases and the J segment 4 bases; nucleotides outside the gene matches: 5. The CDR3 runs to 14 residues. Looked up from germline, CDR1 is SGHTA and CDR2 is FQGNSA.

This clone has a single count. The chain carries TRBV19 and TRBJ1-1, with D unclear. The germline gives CDR1 LNHDA, CDR2 SQIVND (reference sequence). The V end was cut by 1 base, the J end by 1 base, with 16 bases between. This CDR3 has 17 residues. CDR3 in DNA: TGTGCCAGTAGTATAGGCCTTGGTCGGGCAGAGAACACTGAAGCTTTCTTT. It translates to CASSIGLGRAENTEAFF. Full variable domain (remainder filled in from reference TRBV19 and TRBJ1-1): DGGITQSPKYLFRKEGQNVTLSCEQNLNHDAMYWYRQDPGQGLRLIYYSQIVNDFQKGDIAEGYSVSREKKESFPLTVTSAQKNPTAFYLCASSIGLGRAENTEAFFGQGTRLTVV.

This clone was observed a few times. The chain couples TRBV7-3 to TRBJ1-2, with D tentatively TRBD1 (5 bases). V lost 5 bases and J 0 bases, leaving 10 bases between the germline ends. Germline CDR1 is SGHTA and CDR2 is FQGTGA. This CDR3 region has 14 residues. This chain's CDR3 is CASSLSGTNYGYTF. The CDR3 coding sequence is TGTGCCAGCAGCCTATCAGGGACTAACTATGGCTACACCTTC.

This clone was counted only a few times. This likely stems from a read error, as it lies one base from a far larger clone. This chain links TRBV5-1 with TRBJ2-1; no clear D. The germline V gene has CDR1 SGHRS and CDR2 YFSETQ. CDR3 length: 15 amino acids. V was trimmed by 5 bases and J by 6 bases, leaving 18 bases between them. CDR3 amino acids: CASSPVGEYCNEQFF. DNA of the CDR3: TGCGCCAGCAGTCCAGTGGGTGAATACTGCAATGAGCAGTTCTTC.

The chain employs TRBV18 and TRBJ1-5; 8 bases align to TRBD1. V trimming: 3 bases; J trimming: 5 bases; junction bases outside the gene matches: 3. Germline V gene lookup returns CDR1 KGHSH and CDR2 LQKENI. This CDR3 is 14 amino acids long. In DNA, the CDR3 is TGTGCCAGCTCACCCGGGACAGGCGATCAGCCCCAGCATTTT. This sequence encodes CASSPGTGDQPQHF.

In this sample, this clone turned up a few times. This rearrangement joins TRBV29-1 to TRBJ2-2, with 8 bases aligning to TRBD2. This CDR3 is built from 17 residues. Germline CDR1 is SQVTM and CDR2 is ANQGSEA. After removal of 4 bases from V and 3 bases from J, the junction contained 13 bases not matched to a gene. CDR3 loop: CSVAPRRGAEDTGELFF. The CDR3 bases are TGCAGCGTTGCCCCTCGGCGGGGGGCAGAGGACACCGGGGAGCTGTTTTTT.